This TCR beta chain was obtained from a study of blood T cell repertoires in COVID-19. Study information: Sample material is recorded as cDNA or gDNA derived from T cells, B-cell-depleted T cells, or PBMCs.

Germline-derived CDR1 and CDR2 are SEHNR and FQNEAQ (reference sequence). Between the trimmed V and J ends, which lost 1 base and 3 bases, there was a span of 10 bases. CDR3 length equals 15 residues. Source study methods: Researchers report that nucleated cell counts were estimated from reference gene primer amplification. Here immunoSEQ multiplex PCR was the method, and the copy in TCRdb shows in-frame clones only, minus some. The V and J calls and clone size come from that table; D and trimming were worked out from the DNA. The table shows approximately 56,000 clones, with about four fifths occurring only once.

The sequenced sample was peripheral blood. V gene TRBV7-9 combines with J gene TRBJ1-5; D might be TRBD1 (5 bases). This sequence originates from an elderly woman with COVID-19, enrolled during active disease. The CDR3 DNA reads TGTGCCAGCAGCTTAGATGGGGCGATCAATCAGCCCCAGCATTTT. Its translation: CASSLDGAINQPQHF.